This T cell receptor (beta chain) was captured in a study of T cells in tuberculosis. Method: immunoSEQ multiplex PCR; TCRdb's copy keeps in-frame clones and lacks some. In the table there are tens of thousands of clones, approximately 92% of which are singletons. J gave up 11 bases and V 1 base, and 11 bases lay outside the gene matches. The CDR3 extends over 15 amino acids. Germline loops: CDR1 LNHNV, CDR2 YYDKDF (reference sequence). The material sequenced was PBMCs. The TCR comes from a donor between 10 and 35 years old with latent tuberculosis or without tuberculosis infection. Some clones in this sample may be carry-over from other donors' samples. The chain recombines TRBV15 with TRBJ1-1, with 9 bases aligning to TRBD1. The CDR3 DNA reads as TGTGCCACCAGCAGAGGTGGACAGGGGAGGCCCGAGGCTTTCTTT. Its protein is CATSRGGQGRPEAFF.